Listed here are 8 T cell receptor beta chains from one sample, sequenced in a study of cytomegalovirus exposure and HLA in healthy donors. TCRdb keeps only in-frame clones here, not all; method: immunoSEQ multiplex PCR. The sample includes 65,000 to 75,000 clones, around 94% seen only once; the top ten take 3.2%. The sequencing sample was made of PBMCs. The source of these receptors is a woman aged 18-29 years in good health and CMV-seropositive.

The chain has TRBV27 and TRBJ2-3, with a tentative D call TRBD1 (5 bases). The V gene lost 6 bases and the J gene lost 1 base, with 11 bases spanning the gap. CDR3 size: 14 residues. Germline V gene sequence: CDR1 MNHEY, CDR2 SMNVEV (reference sequence). The CDR3, as DNA: TGTGCCAGCAGCCGAACAGGACGCACAGATACGCAGTATTTT. This encodes CASSRTGRTDTQYF.

The chain recombines TRBV12-5 with TRBJ2-7; 9 bases map to TRBD1. Unmatched junction bases numbered 9, after V lost 8 bases and J lost 4 bases. The CDR3 is made up of 14 amino acids. The V gene's germline CDR1 is LGHNT and CDR2 FRNRAP. The CDR3 DNA reads as TGTGCTAGTAAACCCGGGACAGGGATTTACGAGCAGTACTTC. Encoded protein: CASKPGTGIYEQYF.

CDR3 nucleotides: TGTGCCAGCAGCCAAGGGCGACAGCCCGGGAATGAAAAACTGTTTTTT. Its protein is CASSQGRQPGNEKLFF. The chain couples TRBV11-2 to TRBJ1-4; TRBD1 might be the D (5 bases). There are 16 residues in the CDR3. The germline CDR1 and CDR2 sequences are SGHAT and FQNNGV. Trimming pared 5 bases from V and 5 bases from J, leaving 18 bases between.

The chain has TRBV6-5 and TRBJ2-1; TRBD2 matches 14 bases. The CDR3 covers 14 residues. Germline loops: CDR1 MNHEY, CDR2 SVGAGI. With 5 bases clipped from V and 10 bases from J, the junction kept 4 bases outside the gene matches. The CDR3 sequence: CASSGLAGGGEQFF. For the CDR3, the DNA is TGTGCCAGCAGTGGACTAGCGGGGGGCGGGGAGCAGTTCTTC.

The J gene is TRBJ1-6, the V gene TRBV14; 7 nucleotides line up with TRBD1. CDR1 is SGHDN, CDR2 FVKESK, per germline. The V and J ends lost 5 bases and 9 bases, in that order; junction bases with no gene match: 7. The CDR3 has 14 amino acids. The DNA of the CDR3 is TGTGCCAGCAGCTTTGACAGGGAATCTTCACCCCTCCACTTT. Amino acid sequence: CASSFDRESSPLHF.

The chain links TRBV28 to TRBJ2-1, with 8 bases fitting TRBD2. CDR3 length: 16 residues. The V gene's germline CDR1 is MDHEN and CDR2 SYDVKM. V lost 7 bases to trimming and J lost 9 bases; unmatched junction nucleotides: 17. In DNA form, the CDR3 reads TGTGCCAGCAACCCCACAGCGGGGGATACCAACCTTGAGCAGTTCTTC. This codes for CASNPTAGDTNLEQFF.

V is TRBV2 and J is TRBJ2-3, with TRBD2 identical over 10 bases. CDR3 size: 16 residues. With 6 bases clipped from V and 0 bases from J, the junction kept 6 bases outside the gene matches. Germline V gene sequence: CDR1 SNHLY, CDR2 FYNNEI. As DNA, the CDR3 is TGTGCCAGCAGCAATAGCGGGGGGTCTAGCACAGATACGCAGTATTTT. This encodes CASSNSGGSSTDTQYF.

The chain recombines TRBV19 with TRBJ1-1; D unresolved. This CDR3 has 12 residues. V dropped 6 bases and J dropped 6 bases, with 11 bases sitting between them. Germline assignment: CDR1 LNHDA and CDR2 SQIVND (reference sequence). CDR3 in amino acids: CASSLASSEAFF. CDR3 nucleotides: TGTGCCAGTAGCTTAGCTAGCTCTGAAGCTTTCTTT.